This T cell receptor (beta chain) was identified in a study of shared clonotypes between healthy human individuals. Overall study context: Serving as donors were a couple of women and a few men, whose ages spanned 18 to 49.

Selected positively for CCR7 and CD45RO-negative, naive CD8 cells excluded terminally differentiated effector memory CD45RA+ cells. In the original processing: Filtering differed since immunoSEQ provided only junctions, with no quality scores. Clones were sequenced by immunoSEQ multiplex PCR, and TCRdb holds only the in-frame ones, with some missing. That table supplies the V and J calls and clone size; D and trimming were determined from the DNA. The sample shows 1.5 million to 2.5 million clones, about 95% of them seen only once. For this clone: What it binds is not known.

V was trimmed by 0 bases and J by 2 bases, leaving 9 bases between them. This CDR3 region has 15 residues. Germline CDR1 SGHRS, CDR2 YFSETQ. Study-wide findings and caveats: In the sorted subsets, rarefaction showed sequencing was incomplete despite large depth. Unshared clonotypes carried lower generation probabilities than those common to all four donors.

The TCR originated in a man younger than 35 in good health. This chain uses TRBV5-1 with TRBJ1-3, with D possibly TRBD1 on 6 matching bases. Input material: naive CD8+ T cells sorted from blood. The chain's CDR3 is CASSLEAGAGNTIYF. The CDR3 DNA is TGCGCCAGCAGCTTGGAGGCAGGGGCTGGAAACACCATATATTTT. The full variable domain, its missing parts supplied by reference TRBV5-1 and TRBJ1-3, is KAGVTQTPRYLIKTRGQQVTLSCSPISGHRSVSWYQQTPGQGLQFLFEYFSETQRNKGNFPGRFSGRQFSNSRSEMNVSTLELGDSALYLCASSLEAGAGNTIYFGEGSWLTVV.